A selection of T cell receptor beta chains follows, all from one sample in a study of blood T cell repertoires in COVID-19. Profiling relied on immunoSEQ multiplex PCR, and the TCRdb table lists in-frame clones only, not all of them. Seen here are around 130,000 clones, under 90% observed once, and the top ten hold about 12%. The source material was peripheral blood. These receptors were obtained from a woman aged 60-75 years with acute or convalescent COVID-19. The CDR3 runs from the conserved cysteine through the conserved F or W. The order of the fields is J gene, D gene, clone size, V gene, CDR3 length, CDR3 protein, CDR3 DNA. The D gene is left open where the match is weak. Only some rows state a clone size, as once, few, many or a class for expanded clones.

TRBJ1-2 | - | - | TRBV12-3/TRBV12-4 | 13 | CASRRGRMDGYTF | TGTGCCAGCCGCAGGGGAAGAATGGATGGCTACACCTTC
TRBJ1-1 | - | - | TRBV27 | 14 | CASSETTGPTEAFF | TGTGCCAGCAGTGAAACGACAGGCCCCACAGAGGCTTTCTTT
TRBJ1-6 | - | once | TRBV5-1 | 17 | CASSTTTGLRKNSPLHF | TGCGCCAGCAGCACCACAACAGGGCTTCGAAAGAATTCACCCCTCCACTTT
TRBJ2-7 | - | - | TRBV5-1 | 13 | CASSFDSSYEQYF | TGCGCCAGCAGCTTTGACAGTTCCTACGAGCAGTACTTC
TRBJ1-1 | - | - | TRBV6-5 | 13 | CASTGRGDTEAFF | TGTGCCAGCACCGGCCGCGGGGACACTGAAGCTTTCTTT
TRBJ2-7 | - | - | TRBV7-9 | 15 | CASSLASGLIYEQYF | TGTGCCAGCAGCTTAGCCTCGGGACTTATATACGAGCAGTACTTC
TRBJ1-4 | - | - | TRBV5-1 | 14 | CASSRGSTNEKLFF | TGCGCCAGCAGCCGAGGGAGTACTAATGAAAAACTGTTTTTT
TRBJ2-3 | TRBD1 | - | TRBV9 | 15 | CASSKTGTVTDTQYF | TGTGCCAGCAGCAAAACCGGGACAGTCACAGATACGCAGTATTTT
TRBJ2-1 | - | - | TRBV12-3/TRBV12-4 | 13 | CASSPGVGNEQFF | TGTGCCAGCAGCCCAGGGGTAGGCAATGAGCAGTTCTTC
TRBJ1-2 | - | once | TRBV15 | 13 | CATSRDKSYGYTF | TGTGCCACCAGCAGAGATAAGAGCTATGGCTACACCTTC
TRBJ1-4 | TRBD1 | - | TRBV9 | 18 | CASSPDRVRVSGGEKLFF | TGTGCCAGCAGCCCAGATCGAGTTAGGGTCTCAGGGGGTGAAAAACTGTTTTTT
TRBJ1-5 | - | - | TRBV19 | 14 | CASSLQGERGPQHF | TGTGCCAGTAGTCTACAGGGAGAAAGGGGGCCCCAGCATTTT
TRBJ1-3 | - | few | TRBV6-5 | 16 | CASSYTDRAVGNTIYF | TGTGCCAGCAGTTACACAGACCGCGCCGTTGGCAACACCATATATTTT
TRBJ1-1 | - | - | TRBV5-6 | 15 | CASSFPGRGRTEAFF | TGTGCCAGCAGCTTCCCTGGGCGGGGGAGGACTGAAGCTTTCTTT
TRBJ1-5 | TRBD1 | - | TRBV15 | 15 | CATSSKGTVNQPQHF | TGTGCCACCAGCAGTAAGGGGACAGTCAATCAGCCCCAGCATTTT
TRBJ1-5 | TRBD1 | - | TRBV10-2 | 13 | CASRDRFNQPQHF | TGCGCCAGCCGGGACAGATTCAATCAGCCCCAGCATTTT
TRBJ1-6 | - | - | TRBV13 | 16 | CASSFYRGGRNSPLHF | TGTGCCAGCAGCTTTTACCGGGGCGGGAGGAATTCACCCCTCCACTTT
TRBJ1-1 | - | - | TRBV11-2 | 15 | CASTSRGMGDTEAFF | TGTGCCAGCACCTCTAGGGGGATGGGAGACACTGAAGCTTTCTTT
TRBJ1-2 | - | - | TRBV2 | 14 | CASSDLVDTYGYTF | TGTGCCAGCAGTGACCTCGTGGACACCTATGGCTACACCTTC
TRBJ1-2 | - | - | TRBV19 | 14 | CASSTQERYYGYTF | TGTGCCAGTAGTACCCAGGAAAGGTACTATGGCTACACCTTC
TRBJ1-5 | TRBD1 | few | TRBV6-5 | 13 | CASTPDRSQPQHF | TGTGCCAGCACTCCGGACAGGAGTCAGCCCCAGCATTTT
TRBJ2-2 | TRBD2 | - | TRBV5-6 | 16 | CASFGLAAFNTGELFF | TGTGCCAGCTTCGGCCTAGCGGCCTTTAACACCGGGGAGCTGTTTTTT
TRBJ1-1 | - | - | TRBV19 | 14 | CASREQGLGTEAFF | TGTGCCAGCCGCGAACAGGGATTGGGCACTGAAGCTTTCTTT
TRBJ2-5 | TRBD2 | - | TRBV2 | 15 | CASSVLGGVVETQYF | TGTGCCAGCAGCGTATTGGGGGGGGTCGTAGAGACCCAGTACTTC
TRBJ1-6 | - | few | TRBV7-2 | 15 | CASSLGGGTGSPLHF | TGTGCCAGCAGCTTGGGGGGGGGTACAGGTTCACCCCTCCACTTT
TRBJ1-1 | - | - | TRBV12-3/TRBV12-4 | 13 | CASSLSENTEAFF | TGTGCCAGCAGTTTGTCAGAGAACACTGAAGCTTTCTTT
TRBJ1-2 | - | - | TRBV7-9 | 13 | CASSSPGPQKNTF | TGTGCCAGCAGCTCCCCAGGGCCGCAAAAGAACACCTTC
TRBJ2-7 | TRBD2 | few | TRBV6-1 | 19 | CASSEAYGGAPPSSYEQYF | TGTGCCAGCAGTGAGGCCTACGGGGGGGCTCCCCCGAGCTCCTACGAGCAGTACTTC
TRBJ2-3 | - | - | TRBV27 | 16 | CASSYGGSVRTDTQYF | TGTGCCAGCAGTTACGGTGGTTCGGTACGAACAGATACGCAGTATTTT
TRBJ1-5 | - | - | TRBV11-2 | 18 | CASSLPFSDRLSNQPQHF | TGTGCCAGCAGCCTACCGTTTTCCGACAGGCTTAGCAATCAGCCCCAGCATTTT
TRBJ2-3 | - | - | TRBV7-2 | 12 | CASSSFVDTQYF | TGTGCCAGCAGCTCTTTTGTCGATACGCAGTATTTT
TRBJ2-7 | - | - | TRBV9 | 16 | CASSIRPTGDSGEQYF | TGTGCCAGCAGCATCCGACCTACAGGGGACTCGGGTGAGCAGTACTTC
TRBJ2-3 | - | - | TRBV21-1 | 16 | CASSKRQGPFTDTQYF | TGTGCCAGCAGCAAAAGACAGGGGCCATTCACAGATACGCAGTATTTT
TRBJ2-1 | TRBD2 | - | TRBV10-3 | 14 | CAIGSGTSVNEQFF | TGTGCCATCGGTAGCGGGACTAGCGTCAATGAGCAGTTCTTC
TRBJ1-1 | - | - | TRBV2 | 14 | CASSGGRGYTEAFF | TGTGCCAGCAGTGGGGGGAGGGGCTACACTGAAGCTTTCTTT
TRBJ1-5 | - | - | TRBV30 | 13 | CAWSGRSEQPQHF | TGTGCCTGGAGTGGGAGGAGTGAACAGCCCCAGCATTTT
TRBJ1-3 | TRBD1 | - | TRBV5-4 | 17 | CASSTGTVPFSGNTIYF | TGTGCCAGCAGCACCGGGACAGTTCCCTTCTCTGGAAACACCATATATTTT
TRBJ2-2 | - | - | TRBV4-2 | 14 | CASSQGQNTGELFF | TGTGCCAGCAGCCAAGGACAGAACACCGGGGAGCTGTTTTTT